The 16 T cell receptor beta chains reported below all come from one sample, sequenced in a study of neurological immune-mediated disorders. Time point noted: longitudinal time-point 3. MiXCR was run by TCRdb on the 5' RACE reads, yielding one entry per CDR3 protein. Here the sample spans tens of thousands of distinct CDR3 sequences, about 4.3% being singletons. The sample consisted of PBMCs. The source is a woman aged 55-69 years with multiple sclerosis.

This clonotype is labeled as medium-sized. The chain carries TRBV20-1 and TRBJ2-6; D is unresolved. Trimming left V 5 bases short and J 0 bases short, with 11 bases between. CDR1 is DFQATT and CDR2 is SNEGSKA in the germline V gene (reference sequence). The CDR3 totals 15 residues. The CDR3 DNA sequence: TGCAGTGCTCAATCTTGGGGCTCTGGGGCCAACGTCCTGACTTTC. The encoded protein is CSAQSWGSGANVLTF.

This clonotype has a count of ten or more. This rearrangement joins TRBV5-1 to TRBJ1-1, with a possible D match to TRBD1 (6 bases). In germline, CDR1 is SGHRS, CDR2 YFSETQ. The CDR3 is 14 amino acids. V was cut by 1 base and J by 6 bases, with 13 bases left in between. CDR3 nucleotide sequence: TGCGCCAGCAGCTTGCCCGGACAGAGGTCTGAAGCTTTCTTT. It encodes CASSLPGQRSEAFF.

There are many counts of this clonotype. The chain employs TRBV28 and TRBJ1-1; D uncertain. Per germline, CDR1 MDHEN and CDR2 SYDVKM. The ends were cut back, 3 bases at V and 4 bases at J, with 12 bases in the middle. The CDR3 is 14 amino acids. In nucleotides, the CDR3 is TGTGCCAGCAGTTTGGGGTCAGTGAGCACTGAAGCTTTCTTT. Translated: CASSLGSVSTEAFF.

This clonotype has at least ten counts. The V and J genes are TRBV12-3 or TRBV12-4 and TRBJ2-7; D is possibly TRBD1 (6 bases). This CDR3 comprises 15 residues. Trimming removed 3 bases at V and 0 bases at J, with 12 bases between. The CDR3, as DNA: TGTGCCAGCAGTTTCCAGCAGGGGTCCTCCTACGAGCAGTACTTC. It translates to CASSFQQGSSYEQYF.

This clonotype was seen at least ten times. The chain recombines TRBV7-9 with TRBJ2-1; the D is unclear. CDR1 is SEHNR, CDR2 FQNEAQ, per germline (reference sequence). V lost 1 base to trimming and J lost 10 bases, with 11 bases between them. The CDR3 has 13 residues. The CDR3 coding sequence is TGTGCCAGCAGCTTAGTCGCCCCAGTCGAGCAGTTCTTC. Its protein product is CASSLVAPVEQFF.

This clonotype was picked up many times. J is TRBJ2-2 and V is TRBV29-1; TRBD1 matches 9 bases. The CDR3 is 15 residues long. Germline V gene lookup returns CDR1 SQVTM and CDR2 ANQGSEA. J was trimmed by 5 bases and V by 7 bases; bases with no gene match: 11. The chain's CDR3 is CSALRGQGRTGELFF. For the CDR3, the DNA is TGCAGCGCGCTCAGGGGACAGGGACGAACCGGGGAGCTGTTTTTT.

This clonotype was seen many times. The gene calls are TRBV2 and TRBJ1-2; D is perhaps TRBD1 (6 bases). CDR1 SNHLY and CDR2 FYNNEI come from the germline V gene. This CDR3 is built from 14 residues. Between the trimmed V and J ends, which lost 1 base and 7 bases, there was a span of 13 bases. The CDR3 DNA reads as TGTGCCAGCAGTGAAGTTATGGGGGCCAGTGGCTACACCTTC. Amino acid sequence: CASSEVMGASGYTF.

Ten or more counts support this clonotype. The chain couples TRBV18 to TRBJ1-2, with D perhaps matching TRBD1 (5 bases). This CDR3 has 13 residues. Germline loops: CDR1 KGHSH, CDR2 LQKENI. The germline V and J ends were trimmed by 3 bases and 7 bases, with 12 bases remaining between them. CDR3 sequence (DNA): TGTGCCAGCTCACCGGGACTCACTGTTGGCTACACCTTC. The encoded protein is CASSPGLTVGYTF. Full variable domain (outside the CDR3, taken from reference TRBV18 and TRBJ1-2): NAGVMQNPRHLVRRRGQEARLRCSPMKGHSHVYWYRQLPEEGLKFMVYLQKENIIDESGMPKERFSAEFPKEGPSILRIQQVVRGDSAAYFCASSPGLTVGYTFGSGTRLTVV.

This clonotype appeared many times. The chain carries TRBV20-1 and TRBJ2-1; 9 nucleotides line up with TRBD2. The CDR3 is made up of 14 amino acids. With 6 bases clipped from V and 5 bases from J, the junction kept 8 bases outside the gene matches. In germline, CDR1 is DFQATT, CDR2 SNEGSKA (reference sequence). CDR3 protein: CSALGLAGNNEQFF. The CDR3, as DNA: TGCAGTGCCCTGGGGCTAGCGGGGAACAATGAGCAGTTCTTC.

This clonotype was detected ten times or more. CDR3 nucleotide sequence: TGTGCCAGCAGTTTAGTTGGAGGGAATTCACCCCTCCACTTT. Amino acids: CASSLVGGNSPLHF. The rearrangement links TRBV12-3 or TRBV12-4 to TRBJ1-6; D unresolved. The CDR3 totals 14 residues. V was trimmed by 1 base and J by 7 bases, leaving 8 bases between them.

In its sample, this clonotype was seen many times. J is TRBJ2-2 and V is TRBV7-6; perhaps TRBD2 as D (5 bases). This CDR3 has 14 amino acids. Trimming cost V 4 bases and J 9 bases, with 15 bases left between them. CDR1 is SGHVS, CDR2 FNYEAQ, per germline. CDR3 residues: CASSSSLAFRELFF. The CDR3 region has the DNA TGTGCCAGCAGCTCGAGCTTAGCGTTTAGGGAGCTGTTTTTT.

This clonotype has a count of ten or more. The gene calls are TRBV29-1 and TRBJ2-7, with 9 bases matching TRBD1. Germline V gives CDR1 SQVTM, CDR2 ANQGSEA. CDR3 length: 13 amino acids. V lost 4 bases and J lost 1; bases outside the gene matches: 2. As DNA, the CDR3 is TGCAGCGTTGGTGGGACAGGGTCCTACGAGCAGTACTTC. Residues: CSVGGTGSYEQYF.

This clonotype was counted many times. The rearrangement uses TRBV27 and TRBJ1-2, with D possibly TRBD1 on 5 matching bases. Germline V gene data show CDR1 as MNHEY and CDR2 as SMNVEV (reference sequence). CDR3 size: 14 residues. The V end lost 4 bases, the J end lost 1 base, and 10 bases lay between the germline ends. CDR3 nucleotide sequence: TGTGCCAGCAGTTCGGCCGACAGTAACTATGGCTACACCTTC. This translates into CASSSADSNYGYTF.

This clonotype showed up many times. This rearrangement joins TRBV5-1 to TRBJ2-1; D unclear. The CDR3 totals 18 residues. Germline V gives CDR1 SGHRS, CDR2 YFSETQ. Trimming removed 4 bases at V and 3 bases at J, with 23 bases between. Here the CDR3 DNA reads TGCGCCAGCAGCCTCCGGCCGCGCAATAATATAAACTACAATGAGCAGTTCTTC. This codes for CASSLRPRNNINYNEQFF.

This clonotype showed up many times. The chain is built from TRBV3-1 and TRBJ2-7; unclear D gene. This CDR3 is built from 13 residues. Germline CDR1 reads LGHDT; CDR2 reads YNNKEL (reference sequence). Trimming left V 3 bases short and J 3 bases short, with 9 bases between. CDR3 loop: CASSHLFHYEQYF. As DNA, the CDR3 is TGTGCCAGCAGCCACTTGTTCCACTACGAGCAGTACTTC.

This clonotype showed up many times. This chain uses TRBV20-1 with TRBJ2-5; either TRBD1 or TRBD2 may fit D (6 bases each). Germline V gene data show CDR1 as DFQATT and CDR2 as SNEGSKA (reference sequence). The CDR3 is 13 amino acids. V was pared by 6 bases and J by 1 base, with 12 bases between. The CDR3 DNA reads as TGCAGTGCCCCGGGGGCGGGCCAAGAGACCCAGTACTTC. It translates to CSAPGAGQETQYF.